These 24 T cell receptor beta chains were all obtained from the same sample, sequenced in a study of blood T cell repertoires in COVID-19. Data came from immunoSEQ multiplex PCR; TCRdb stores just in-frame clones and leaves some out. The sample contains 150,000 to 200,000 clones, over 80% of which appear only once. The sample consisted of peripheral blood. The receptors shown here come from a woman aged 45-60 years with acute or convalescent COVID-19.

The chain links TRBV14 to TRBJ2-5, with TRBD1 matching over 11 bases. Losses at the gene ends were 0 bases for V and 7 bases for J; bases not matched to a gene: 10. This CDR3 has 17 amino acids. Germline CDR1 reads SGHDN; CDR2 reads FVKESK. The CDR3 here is CASSQDLGTGGWSTQYF. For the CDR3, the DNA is TGTGCCAGCAGCCAAGACCTCGGGACAGGGGGTTGGTCGACCCAGTACTTC. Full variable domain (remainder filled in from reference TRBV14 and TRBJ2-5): EAGVTQFPSHSVIEKGQTVTLRCDPISGHDNLYWYRRVMGKEIKFLLHFVKESKQDESGMPNNRFLAERTGGTYSTLKVQPAELEDSGVYFCASSQDLGTGGWSTQYFGPGTRLLVL.

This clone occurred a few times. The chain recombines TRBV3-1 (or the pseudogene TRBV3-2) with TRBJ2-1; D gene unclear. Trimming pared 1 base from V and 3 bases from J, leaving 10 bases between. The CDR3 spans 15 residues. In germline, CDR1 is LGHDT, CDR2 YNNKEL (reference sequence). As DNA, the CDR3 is TGTGCCAGCAGCCAAGGGGTCGGCGGCTACAATGAGCAGTTCTTC. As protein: CASSQGVGGYNEQFF.

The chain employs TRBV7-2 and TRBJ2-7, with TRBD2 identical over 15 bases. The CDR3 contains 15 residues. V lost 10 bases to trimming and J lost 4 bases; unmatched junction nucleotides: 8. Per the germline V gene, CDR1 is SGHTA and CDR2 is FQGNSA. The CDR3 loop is CATQGLAGGGYEQYF. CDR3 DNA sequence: TGTGCCACTCAGGGACTAGCGGGAGGAGGTTACGAGCAGTACTTC.

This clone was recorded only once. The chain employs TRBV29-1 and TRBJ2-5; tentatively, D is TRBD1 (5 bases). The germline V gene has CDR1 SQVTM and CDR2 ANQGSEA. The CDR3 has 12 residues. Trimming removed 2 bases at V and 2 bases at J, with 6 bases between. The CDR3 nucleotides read TGCAGCGTTGAACAGGGTCAAGAGACCCAGTACTTC. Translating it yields CSVEQGQETQYF.

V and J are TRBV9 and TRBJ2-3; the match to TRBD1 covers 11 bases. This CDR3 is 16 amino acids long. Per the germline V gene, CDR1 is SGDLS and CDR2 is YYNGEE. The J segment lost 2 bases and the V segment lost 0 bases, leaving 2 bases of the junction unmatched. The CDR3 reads CASSVEGQGVTDTQYF. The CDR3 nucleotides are TGTGCCAGCAGCGTAGAGGGACAGGGGGTCACAGATACGCAGTATTTT.

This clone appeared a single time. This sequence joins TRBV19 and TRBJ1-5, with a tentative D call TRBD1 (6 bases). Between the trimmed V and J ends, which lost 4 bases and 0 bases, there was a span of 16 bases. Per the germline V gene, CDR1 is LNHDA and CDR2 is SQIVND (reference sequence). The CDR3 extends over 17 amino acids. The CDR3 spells CASSKEPDSYSNQPQHF. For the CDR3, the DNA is TGTGCCAGTAGTAAAGAACCGGACAGTTATAGCAATCAGCCCCAGCATTTT.

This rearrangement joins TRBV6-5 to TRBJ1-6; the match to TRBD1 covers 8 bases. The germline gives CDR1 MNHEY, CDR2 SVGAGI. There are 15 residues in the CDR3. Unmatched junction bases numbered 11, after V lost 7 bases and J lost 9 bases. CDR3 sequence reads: CASTSGQGMSSPLHF. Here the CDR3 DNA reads TGTGCCAGCACCTCCGGACAGGGCATGAGTTCACCCCTCCACTTT.

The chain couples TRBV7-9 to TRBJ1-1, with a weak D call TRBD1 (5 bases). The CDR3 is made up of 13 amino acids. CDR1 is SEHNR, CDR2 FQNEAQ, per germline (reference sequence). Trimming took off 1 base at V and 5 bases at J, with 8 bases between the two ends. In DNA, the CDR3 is TGTGCCAGCAGCTTAGAGGGGTGGACTGAAGCTTTCTTT. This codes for CASSLEGWTEAFF.

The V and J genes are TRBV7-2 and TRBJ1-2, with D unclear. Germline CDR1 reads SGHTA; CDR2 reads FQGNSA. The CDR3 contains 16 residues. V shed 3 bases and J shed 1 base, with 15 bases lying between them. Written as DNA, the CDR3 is TGTGCCAGCAGCTTCCGAGAAGTCGAAGATAACTATGGCTACACCTTC. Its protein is CASSFREVEDNYGYTF.

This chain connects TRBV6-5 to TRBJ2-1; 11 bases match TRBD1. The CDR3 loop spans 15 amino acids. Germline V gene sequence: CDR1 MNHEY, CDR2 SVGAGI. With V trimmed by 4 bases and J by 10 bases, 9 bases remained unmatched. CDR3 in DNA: TGTGCCAGCAGTTCCCGGACAGGGGGCAAGGGAGAGCAGTTCTTC. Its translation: CASSSRTGGKGEQFF.

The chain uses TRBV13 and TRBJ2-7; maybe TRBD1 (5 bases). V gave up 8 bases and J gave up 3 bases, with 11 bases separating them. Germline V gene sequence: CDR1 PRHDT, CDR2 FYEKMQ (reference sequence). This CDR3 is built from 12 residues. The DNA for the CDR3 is TGTGCCAGCTCTCCAGGGCGCTACGAGCAGTACTTC. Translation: CASSPGRYEQYF.

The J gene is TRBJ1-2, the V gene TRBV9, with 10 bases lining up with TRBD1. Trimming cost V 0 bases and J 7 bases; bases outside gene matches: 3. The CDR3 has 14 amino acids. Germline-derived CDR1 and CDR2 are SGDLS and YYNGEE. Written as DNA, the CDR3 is TGTGCCAGCAGCGTAGTAGGACAGGGGGTTGGCTACACCTTC. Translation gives CASSVVGQGVGYTF.

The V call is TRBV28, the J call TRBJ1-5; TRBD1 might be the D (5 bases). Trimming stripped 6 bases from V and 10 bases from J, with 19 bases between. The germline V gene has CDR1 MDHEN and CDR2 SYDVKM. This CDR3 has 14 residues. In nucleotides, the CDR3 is TGTGCCAGCAGGGACGGGACTCCCGTGGGTCCCCAGCATTTT. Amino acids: CASRDGTPVGPQHF. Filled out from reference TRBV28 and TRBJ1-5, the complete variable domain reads DVKVTQSSRYLVKRTGEKVFLECVQDMDHENMFWYRQDPGLGLRLIYFSYDVKMKEKGDIPEGYSVSREKKERFSLILESASTNQTSMYLCASRDGTPVGPQHFGDGTRLSIL.

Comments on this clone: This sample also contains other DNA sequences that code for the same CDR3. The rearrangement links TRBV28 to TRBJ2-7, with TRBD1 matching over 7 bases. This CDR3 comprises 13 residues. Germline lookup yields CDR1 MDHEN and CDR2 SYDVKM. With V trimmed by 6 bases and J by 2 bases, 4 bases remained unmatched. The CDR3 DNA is TGTGCCAGCAGGGGGGACAGCCCCTACGAGCAGTACTTC. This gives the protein CASRGDSPYEQYF. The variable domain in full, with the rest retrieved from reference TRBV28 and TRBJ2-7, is DVKVTQSSRYLVKRTGEKVFLECVQDMDHENMFWYRQDPGLGLRLIYFSYDVKMKEKGDIPEGYSVSREKKERFSLILESASTNQTSMYLCASRGDSPYEQYFGPGTRLTVT.

In DNA, the CDR3 is TGTGCCAGCAGCATAAGTAGTAGGGGGCTTTACAATGAGCAGTTCTTC. Residues: CASSISSRGLYNEQFF. The J gene is TRBJ2-1, the V gene TRBV7-2; TRBD1 matches at 7 bases. Germline loops: CDR1 SGHTA, CDR2 FQGNSA. The CDR3 contains 16 residues. After removal of 5 bases from V and 4 bases from J, the junction contained 11 bases not matched to a gene.

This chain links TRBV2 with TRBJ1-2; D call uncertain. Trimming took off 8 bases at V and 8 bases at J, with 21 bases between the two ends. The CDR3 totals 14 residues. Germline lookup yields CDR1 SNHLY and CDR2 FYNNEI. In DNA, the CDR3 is TGTGCCAGCGGGATGGGTCTTCAAGGAGGCGGCTACACCTTC. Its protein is CASGMGLQGGGYTF.

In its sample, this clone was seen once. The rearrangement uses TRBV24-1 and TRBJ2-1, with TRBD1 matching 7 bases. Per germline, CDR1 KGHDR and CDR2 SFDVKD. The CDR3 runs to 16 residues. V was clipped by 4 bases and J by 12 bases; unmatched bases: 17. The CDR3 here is CATSETTWDSGIMQFF. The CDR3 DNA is TGTGCCACCAGTGAGACGACCTGGGACAGCGGAATCATGCAGTTCTTC.

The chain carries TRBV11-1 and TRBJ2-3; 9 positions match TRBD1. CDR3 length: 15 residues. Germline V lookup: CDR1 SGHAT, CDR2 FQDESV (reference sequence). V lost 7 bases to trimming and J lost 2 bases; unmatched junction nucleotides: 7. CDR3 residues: CASNSGTGFTDTQYF. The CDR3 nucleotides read TGTGCCAGCAACTCTGGGACAGGGTTCACAGATACGCAGTATTTT.

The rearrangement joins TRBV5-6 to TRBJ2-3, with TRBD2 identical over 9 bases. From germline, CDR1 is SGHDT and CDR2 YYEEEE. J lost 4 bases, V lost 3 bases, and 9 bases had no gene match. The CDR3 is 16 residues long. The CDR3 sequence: CASSSSTSGSADTQYF. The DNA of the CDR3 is TGTGCCAGCAGCTCCTCTACTAGCGGGTCTGCAGATACGCAGTATTTT.

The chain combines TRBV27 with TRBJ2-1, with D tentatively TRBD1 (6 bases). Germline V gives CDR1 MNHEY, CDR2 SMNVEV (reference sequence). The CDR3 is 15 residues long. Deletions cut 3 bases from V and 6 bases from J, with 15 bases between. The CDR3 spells CASSFAGAPLNEQFF. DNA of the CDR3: TGTGCCAGCAGTTTTGCAGGGGCCCCTCTCAATGAGCAGTTCTTC.

This CDR3 reads CASSPEEDYGYTF. CDR3 coding DNA: TGTGCCAGCAGTCCAGAAGAGGACTATGGCTACACCTTC. V usage is TRBV28 and J usage is TRBJ1-2; no clear D gene. This CDR3 contains 13 residues. V lost 5 bases to trimming and J lost 3 bases, with 10 bases between them. The germline V gene has CDR1 MDHEN and CDR2 SYDVKM.

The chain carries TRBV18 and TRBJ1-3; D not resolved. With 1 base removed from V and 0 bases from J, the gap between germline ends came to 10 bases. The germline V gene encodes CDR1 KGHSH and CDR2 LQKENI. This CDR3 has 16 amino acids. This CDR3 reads CASSPLEGSSGNTIYF. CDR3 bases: TGTGCCAGCTCACCACTAGAAGGGAGCTCTGGAAACACCATATATTTT.

The CDR3 spells CASSLIASRDSGANVLTF. The CDR3 coding sequence is TGTGCCAGCAGTTTAATCGCATCCAGGGACTCTGGGGCCAACGTCCTGACTTTC. The V call is TRBV28, the J call TRBJ2-6, with D possibly matching TRBD1 (5 bases). CDR3 length: 18 amino acids. The germline gives CDR1 MDHEN, CDR2 SYDVKM. Trimming took 2 bases from V and 0 from J, leaving 14 bases between them.

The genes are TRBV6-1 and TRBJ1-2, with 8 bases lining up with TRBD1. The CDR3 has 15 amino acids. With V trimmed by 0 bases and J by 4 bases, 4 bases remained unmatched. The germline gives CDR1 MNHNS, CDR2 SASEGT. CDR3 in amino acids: CASSEASTGAYGYTF. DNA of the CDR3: TGTGCCAGCAGTGAAGCATCGACAGGGGCCTATGGCTACACCTTC.